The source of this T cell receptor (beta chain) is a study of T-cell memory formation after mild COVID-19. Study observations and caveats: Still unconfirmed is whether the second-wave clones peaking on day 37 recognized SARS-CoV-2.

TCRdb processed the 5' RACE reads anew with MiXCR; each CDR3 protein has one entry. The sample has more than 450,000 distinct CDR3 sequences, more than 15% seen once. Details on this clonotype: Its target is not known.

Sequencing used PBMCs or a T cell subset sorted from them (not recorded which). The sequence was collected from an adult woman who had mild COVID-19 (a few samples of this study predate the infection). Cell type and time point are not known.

CDR3 protein: CASSVGVTSGKGYEQYF. For the CDR3, the DNA is TGTGCCAGCAGCGTAGGGGTGACTAGCGGGAAAGGTTACGAGCAGTACTTC. This rearrangement joins TRBV9 to TRBJ2-7; 11 bases are shared with TRBD2. CDR3 length equals 17 residues. Trimming at V came to 0 bases and at J to 4 bases, leaving 9 bases not matched to a gene. Germline values: CDR1 SGDLS, CDR2 YYNGEE.